This TCR beta chain was found in a study of response to subunit inactivated influenza vaccine. Study-level points and caveats: It was the authors' suggestion that each seasonal influenza vaccination recruits few new T cells.

TCRdb ran MiXCR on the RT-PCR reads and lists one entry per CDR3 protein. The table has 590,000 or so distinct CDR3 sequences, 14% seen once. To note about this clonotype: The antigen is undetermined.

This TCR was sampled from a man aged 45-65 years who received an inactivated influenza vaccine. The material was PBMCs from blood, obtained about 14 days before vaccination.

CDR3 sequence reads: CASSLQPAREGSYEQYF. The CDR3 region has the DNA TGTGCCAGCAGCTTGCAGCCCGCGAGGGAGGGATCCTACGAGCAGTACTTC. The chain has TRBV5-5 and TRBJ2-7; TRBD2 agrees at 7 bases. V was pared by 1 base and J by 1 base, with 11 bases of the junction left unmatched. Germline V gene data show CDR1 as SGHKS and CDR2 as YYEKEE (reference sequence). This CDR3 is built from 17 residues.